The 12 T cell receptor beta chains listed next were all sequenced from one sample in a study of cytomegalovirus exposure and HLA in healthy donors. Sequencing was performed with immunoSEQ multiplex PCR; in TCRdb, only in-frame clones are kept and a portion is missing. The table records approximately 150,000 clones, 90% to 95% of them present only once. The source material was PBMCs. The receptors originated from a man aged 18 to 29 in good health and CMV-seronegative.

The chain joins TRBV29-1 to TRBJ2-5; TRBD2 matches at 9 bases. Trimming took 4 bases from V and 5 from J; bases not matched to a gene: 8. The CDR3 length is 14 residues. Looked up from germline, CDR1 is SQVTM and CDR2 is ANQGSEA. The CDR3 DNA follows: TGCAGCGTTGGTGAAAGCGGGGGGTGGGAGACCCAGTACTTC. Residues: CSVGESGGWETQYF. The full variable domain, its missing parts supplied by reference TRBV29-1 and TRBJ2-5, is SAVISQKPSRDICQRGTSLTIQCQVDSQVTMMFWYRQQPGQSLTLIATANQGSEATYESGFVIDKFPISRPNLTFSTLTVSNMSPEDSSIYLCSVGESGGWETQYFGPGTRLLVL.

This chain connects TRBV14 to TRBJ2-2, with 10 nucleotides matching TRBD2. This CDR3 has 16 amino acids. Trimming removed 0 bases from V and 5 bases from J; junction bases left unmatched: 3. The germline gives CDR1 SGHDN, CDR2 FVKESK. CDR3 coding DNA: TGTGCCAGCAGCCAAGATTGGACTAGCGGAACCGGGGAGCTGTTTTTT. It translates to CASSQDWTSGTGELFF.

The chain joins TRBV5-6 to TRBJ2-2; perhaps TRBD2 as D (5 bases). The CDR3 spans 14 residues. Germline loops: CDR1 SGHDT, CDR2 YYEEEE. V lost 2 bases, J lost 4 bases, and 9 bases lay in between. The CDR3, as DNA: TGTGCCAGCAGCTTTGAGGGAATCACCGGGGAGCTGTTTTTT. This translates into CASSFEGITGELFF.

The chain links TRBV5-8 to TRBJ1-2; possible D gene TRBD1, 6 bases. Germline-derived CDR1 and CDR2 are SGHTS and YDEGEE. This CDR3 comprises 14 residues. Trimming cost V 7 bases and J 3 bases, with 16 bases left between them. CDR3 coding DNA: TGTGCCAGCCCTGGTGGGGGCGAGGACTATGGCTACACCTTC. Translating gives CASPGGGEDYGYTF.

This chain connects TRBV19 to TRBJ1-5; a weak D match, TRBD1 (5 bases). In germline, CDR1 is LNHDA, CDR2 SQIVND (reference sequence). This CDR3 has 12 amino acids. V lost 7 bases and J 6 bases, leaving 10 bases between the germline ends. This chain's CDR3 is CASTGLGQPQHF. In nucleotides, the CDR3 is TGTGCCAGTACAGGGTTGGGTCAGCCCCAGCATTTT. The variable domain in full, completed from reference TRBV19 and TRBJ1-5, reads DGGITQSPKYLFRKEGQNVTLSCEQNLNHDAMYWYRQDPGQGLRLIYYSQIVNDFQKGDIAEGYSVSREKKESFPLTVTSAQKNPTAFYLCASTGLGQPQHFGDGTRLSIL.

In the case of this clone: Other nucleotide sequences from this sample produce the same CDR3. This sequence joins TRBV18 and TRBJ1-5; 7 bases are shared with TRBD1. The CDR3 sequence is 16 residues long. V lost 2 bases, J lost 4 bases, and 8 bases stayed unmatched. Per germline, CDR1 KGHSH and CDR2 LQKENI. The CDR3: CASSPFRQGGNQPQHF. For the CDR3, the DNA is TGTGCCAGCTCACCATTTCGACAGGGTGGGAATCAGCCCCAGCATTTT.

The rearrangement uses TRBV18 and TRBJ1-5, with D uncertain. The CDR3 runs to 16 residues. Looked up from germline, CDR1 is KGHSH and CDR2 is LQKENI. V was cut by 0 bases and J by 0 bases, with 9 bases left in between. The CDR3 is CASSPPAGYSNQPQHF. The DNA for the CDR3 is TGTGCCAGCTCACCACCGGCGGGATATAGCAATCAGCCCCAGCATTTT.

The CDR3 here is CASSFGTGGTEAFF. The CDR3 nucleotides read TGTGCCAGCAGCTTCGGGACAGGGGGCACTGAAGCTTTCTTT. The chain recombines TRBV5-6 with TRBJ1-1; 11 nucleotides match TRBD1. Unmatched junction bases numbered 1, after V lost 2 bases and J lost 4 bases. Germline V lookup: CDR1 SGHDT, CDR2 YYEEEE. The CDR3 contains 14 residues. Together with reference TRBV5-6 and TRBJ1-1, the CDR3 gives the full variable domain: DAGVTQSPTHLIKTRGQQVTLRCSPKSGHDTVSWYQQALGQGPQFIFQYYEEEERQRGNFPDRFSGHQFPNYSSELNVNALLLGDSALYLCASSFGTGGTEAFFGQGTRLTVV.

The count of this clone is one. This sequence joins TRBV7-8 and TRBJ1-5; D possibly corresponds to TRBD1 (6 bases). Germline V lookup: CDR1 SGHVS, CDR2 FQNEAQ. This CDR3 region has 16 residues. The V gene lost 0 bases and the J gene lost 6 bases, with 15 bases spanning the gap. The CDR3 reads CASSLADRGFSQPQHF. Written as DNA, the CDR3 is TGTGCCAGCAGCTTAGCCGATAGGGGGTTTAGTCAGCCCCAGCATTTT.

The DNA of the CDR3 is TGTGCCAGCAGCCCCGGACTAGATTACAATGAGCAGTTCTTC. Encoded protein: CASSPGLDYNEQFF. The rearrangement joins TRBV7-9 to TRBJ2-1; 7 positions match TRBD2. This CDR3 has 14 amino acids. V was clipped by 5 bases and J by 4 bases; unmatched bases: 5. Germline V gene lookup returns CDR1 SEHNR and CDR2 FQNEAQ (reference sequence).

The chain carries TRBV5-1 and TRBJ2-7, with 10 bases fitting TRBD2. The CDR3 is 14 residues long. Trimming removed 4 bases from V and 2 bases from J; junction bases left unmatched: 3. Germline loops: CDR1 SGHRS, CDR2 YFSETQ. The CDR3 DNA reads TGCGCCAGCAGCATCAGCGGGGGGGCCTACGAGCAGTACTTC. Translated, it gives CASSISGGAYEQYF.

This chain links TRBV13 with TRBJ1-4, with D possibly TRBD1 on 6 matching bases. Germline CDR1 reads PRHDT; CDR2 reads FYEKMQ (reference sequence). The length of the CDR3 is 14 residues. Trimming took off 3 bases at V and 4 bases at J, with 9 bases between the two ends. CDR3 amino acids: CASSLGTSNEKLFF. The DNA for the CDR3 is TGTGCCAGCAGCTTGGGGACAAGTAATGAAAAACTGTTTTTT.